The 15 T cell receptor beta chains listed next were all sequenced from one sample in a study of T cell responses to AZD1222 COVID-19 vaccine. Profiled with immunoSEQ multiplex PCR; TCRdb holds only in-frame clones, not every one. The sample lists roughly 100,000 clones; about 89% were seen once. Here the sequenced sample was peripheral blood, taken 28 days after the second dose of the MenACWY control vaccine. These receptors were obtained from an adult who received the MenACWY meningococcal vaccine as a control.

V and J are TRBV7-6 and TRBJ2-5; D unresolved. Looked up from germline, CDR1 is SGHVS and CDR2 is FNYEAQ. The CDR3 contains 14 residues. Deletions cut 4 bases from V and 5 bases from J, with 14 bases between. CDR3 residues: CASSSPPSGETQYF. The CDR3 nucleotides are TGTGCCAGCAGCTCCCCTCCTAGTGGGGAGACCCAGTACTTC.

This clone turned up a few times. This chain uses TRBV6-4 with TRBJ2-3, with D possibly being TRBD2 (7 bases). The CDR3 sequence is 15 residues long. Per the germline V gene, CDR1 is MRHNA and CDR2 is SNTAGT. The V gene lost 4 bases and the J gene lost 3 bases, with 14 bases spanning the gap. The CDR3: CASSGEGGRTDTQYF. In DNA, the CDR3 is TGTGCCAGCAGTGGCGAGGGGGGGAGAACAGATACGCAGTATTTT.

Only a few counts were recorded for this clone. The J gene is TRBJ2-7, the V gene TRBV18, with D tentatively TRBD1 (6 bases). The CDR3 length is 13 residues. V was pared by 3 bases and J by 6 bases, with 12 bases between. The germline gives CDR1 KGHSH, CDR2 LQKENI. The CDR3 loop is CASSPSQGSEQYF. DNA for the CDR3: TGTGCCAGCTCACCCTCACAGGGTTCCGAGCAGTACTTC. Drawing the rest from reference TRBV18 and TRBJ2-7, the complete variable domain is NAGVMQNPRHLVRRRGQEARLRCSPMKGHSHVYWYRQLPEEGLKFMVYLQKENIIDESGMPKERFSAEFPKEGPSILRIQQVVRGDSAAYFCASSPSQGSEQYFGPGTRLTVT.

The gene calls are TRBV5-8 and TRBJ2-3; no clear D gene. The germline gives CDR1 SGHTS, CDR2 YDEGEE. This CDR3 contains 16 residues. The V end lost 0 bases, the J end lost 3 bases, and 14 bases lay between the germline ends. CDR3 protein: CASSLGASLGTDTQYF. In DNA form, the CDR3 reads TGTGCCAGCAGCTTGGGGGCCTCCTTAGGGACAGATACGCAGTATTTT.

V is TRBV5-8 and J is TRBJ1-6, with D perhaps matching TRBD1 (6 bases). This CDR3 is 16 amino acids long. CDR1 and CDR2 from the germline V gene are SGHTS and YDEGEE. Trimming shortened V by 0 bases and J by 7 bases, and 14 bases separated the two germline ends. CDR3 nucleotide sequence: TGTGCCAGCAGCTTGGGACACGGAAGGGGGAATTCACCCCTCCACTTT. It encodes CASSLGHGRGNSPLHF. The full variable domain, with the rest looked up from reference TRBV5-8 and TRBJ1-6, is EAGVTQSPTHLIKTRGQQATLRCSPISGHTSVYWYQQALGLGLQFLLWYDEGEERNRGNFPPRFSGRQFPNYSSELNVNALELEDSALYLCASSLGHGRGNSPLHFGNGTRLTVT.

The V call is TRBV4-3, the J call TRBJ2-3; 13 bases map to TRBD2. Germline V gene data show CDR1 as LGHNA and CDR2 as YSLEER. CDR3 length: 17 amino acids. J was trimmed by 5 bases and V by 0 bases; bases with no gene match: 5. CDR3 bases: TGCGCCAGCAGCCAAGAACCCGGGACTAGCGGGGTAGATACGCAGTATTTT. Translation: CASSQEPGTSGVDTQYF.

A single count supports this clone. The gene calls are TRBV28 and TRBJ2-1; tentative D call: TRBD1 (6 bases). Trimming pared 2 bases from V and 5 bases from J, leaving 10 bases between. Germline loops: CDR1 MDHEN, CDR2 SYDVKM. The CDR3 runs to 14 residues. This chain's CDR3 is CASSLGNRDNEQFF. CDR3 sequence (DNA): TGTGCCAGCAGTTTAGGGAACAGGGACAATGAGCAGTTCTTC.

This chain links TRBV7-8 with TRBJ2-1, with D perhaps matching TRBD2 (6 bases). V lost 9 bases to trimming and J lost 3 bases, with 12 bases between them. This CDR3 has 13 residues. CDR1 and CDR2 from the germline V gene are SGHVS and FQNEAQ. The CDR3 here is CASRAGSYNEQFF. The CDR3, as DNA: TGTGCCAGTCGGGCCGGGAGCTACAATGAGCAGTTCTTC.

The rearrangement uses TRBV19 and TRBJ1-1, with 9 nucleotides matching TRBD1. This CDR3 region has 13 residues. Germline CDR1 reads LNHDA; CDR2 reads SQIVND (reference sequence). V lost 7 bases and J lost 7; bases outside the gene matches: 7. CDR3 in amino acids: CASTATGGVEAFF. The CDR3 nucleotides read TGTGCCAGTACCGCGACAGGGGGGGTTGAAGCTTTCTTT.

V is TRBV6-2 or TRBV6-3 and J is TRBJ2-1, with D uncertain. The CDR3 runs to 15 residues. Germline loops: CDR1 MNHEY, CDR2 SVGEGT. Trimming removed 2 bases at V and 1 base at J, with 9 bases between. CDR3 loop: CASSYEAPSYNEQFF. The CDR3 DNA reads as TGTGCCAGCAGTTACGAAGCGCCTTCCTACAATGAGCAGTTCTTC.

The chain recombines TRBV2 with TRBJ1-4, with a weak D call TRBD1 (5 bases). CDR1 SNHLY and CDR2 FYNNEI come from the germline V gene. Trimming took 4 bases from V and 0 from J, leaving 15 bases between them. The CDR3 loop spans 17 amino acids. The CDR3 region is CASSAGGTAATNEKLFF. The CDR3 bases are TGTGCCAGCAGTGCAGGTGGGACGGCCGCAACTAATGAAAAACTGTTTTTT.

This sequence joins TRBV5-5 and TRBJ2-3; 7 bases are a match to TRBD1. Germline lookup yields CDR1 SGHKS and CDR2 YYEKEE (reference sequence). This CDR3 contains 19 residues. V dropped 0 bases and J dropped 1; count of bases not matched to a gene: 14. The CDR3 region is CASSLGGRQGRDRTDTQYF. In DNA form, the CDR3 reads TGTGCCAGCAGCTTGGGGGGGCGACAGGGTCGAGATCGCACAGATACGCAGTATTTT. The variable domain in full, with the rest retrieved from reference TRBV5-5 and TRBJ2-3, is DAGVTQSPTHLIKTRGQQVTLRCSPISGHKSVSWYQQVLGQGPQFIFQYYEKEERGRGNFPDRFSARQFPNYSSELNVNALLLGDSALYLCASSLGGRQGRDRTDTQYFGPGTRLTVL.

This chain uses TRBV3-1 (or the pseudogene TRBV3-2) with TRBJ2-7; 7 nucleotides agree with TRBD2. This CDR3 is 14 amino acids long. After removal of 4 bases from V and 6 bases from J, the junction contained 9 bases not matched to a gene. Germline loops: CDR1 LGHDT, CDR2 YNNKEL (reference sequence). Here the CDR3 DNA reads TGTGCCAGCAGCCTAAGCGGGGAAAGGGGCGAGCAGTACTTC. Its translation: CASSLSGERGEQYF.

The chain uses TRBV6-5 and TRBJ1-1, with D hard to call. Trimming cost V 6 bases and J 0 bases, with 11 bases left between them. Germline CDR1 MNHEY, CDR2 SVGAGI. The CDR3 covers 14 residues. CDR3 amino acids: CASRPWNLNTEAFF. CDR3 DNA sequence: TGTGCCAGCAGACCATGGAATTTGAACACTGAAGCTTTCTTT.

The rearrangement joins TRBV11-2 to TRBJ2-7; no reliable D call. The CDR3 has 14 residues. Germline lookup yields CDR1 SGHAT and CDR2 FQNNGV. Trimming pared 0 bases from V and 3 bases from J, leaving 9 bases between. CDR3 residues: CASSLELASYEQYF. DNA for the CDR3: TGTGCCAGCAGCTTAGAGCTCGCTAGCTACGAGCAGTACTTC.